The 6 T cell receptor beta chains below all came from one sample that was sequenced in a study of T cell responses to AZD1222 COVID-19 vaccine. Sequenced by immunoSEQ multiplex PCR; TCRdb stores in-frame clones only, minus some. The sample has 140,000 to 150,000 clones, about 90% seen once. The source was peripheral blood, collected 28 days after the second AZD1222 dose. The receptors originated from an adult who received the AZD1222 COVID-19 vaccine.

The chain employs TRBV11-3 and TRBJ2-7; D is unresolved. CDR3 size: 13 residues. Trimming removed 5 bases at V and 2 bases at J, with 10 bases between. Germline CDR1 reads SGHNT; CDR2 reads YENEEA. CDR3 amino acids: CASSPPATYEQYF. CDR3 DNA: TGTGCCAGCAGCCCCCCGGCCACCTACGAGCAGTACTTC. Based on the CDR3 plus reference TRBV11-3 and TRBJ2-7, the full variable domain is EAGVVQSPRYKIIEKKQPVAFWCNPISGHNTLYWYLQNLGQGPELLIRYENEEAVDDSQLPKDRFSAERLKGVDSTLKIQPAELGDSAVYLCASSPPATYEQYFGPGTRLTVT.

J is TRBJ2-3 and V is TRBV15; unclear D gene. V was clipped by 5 bases and J by 4 bases, with 16 bases between them. The CDR3 extends over 15 amino acids. Germline values: CDR1 LNHNV, CDR2 YYDKDF (reference sequence). The CDR3 here is CATSVRHERADTQYF. DNA for the CDR3: TGTGCCACCAGCGTTCGACACGAAAGGGCAGATACGCAGTATTTT.

The genes are TRBV7-9 and TRBJ1-4; D may be TRBD1 (6 bases). CDR1 and CDR2 (germline): SEHNR, FQNEAQ (reference sequence). V was shortened by 5 bases and J by 0 bases, with 13 bases between the two germline ends. The CDR3 has 16 amino acids. This CDR3 is CASSPYTGPTNEKLFF. Here the CDR3 DNA reads TGTGCCAGCAGCCCGTATACAGGGCCAACTAATGAAAAACTGTTTTTT.

The chain couples TRBV4-3 to TRBJ1-3; 8 bases line up with TRBD1. This CDR3 is built from 15 residues. Trimming cost V 4 bases and J 1 base; bases outside gene matches: 3. Per the germline V gene, CDR1 is LGHNA and CDR2 is YSLEER. The CDR3 DNA sequence: TGCGCCAGCAGCCTGACAGGGGTGTCTGGAAACACCATATATTTT. Its protein is CASSLTGVSGNTIYF.

The J gene is TRBJ1-1, the V gene TRBV6-5; D is undetermined. The V gene's germline CDR1 is MNHEY and CDR2 SVGAGI. Trimming pared 0 bases from V and 1 base from J, leaving 6 bases between. The CDR3 length is 14 residues. The CDR3 here is CASSYSAPNTEAFF. The CDR3 bases are TGTGCCAGCAGTTACTCGGCACCGAACACTGAAGCTTTCTTT.

CDR3 in amino acids: CASSYLPGSTHTSTDTQYF. The DNA for the CDR3 is TGTGCCAGCAGCTACCTCCCCGGGTCAACGCATACTAGCACAGATACGCAGTATTTT. The V and J genes are TRBV11-2 and TRBJ2-3, with unresolved D. V shed 4 bases and J shed 0 bases, with 23 bases lying between them. The CDR3 covers 19 residues. The germline V gene encodes CDR1 SGHAT and CDR2 FQNNGV.